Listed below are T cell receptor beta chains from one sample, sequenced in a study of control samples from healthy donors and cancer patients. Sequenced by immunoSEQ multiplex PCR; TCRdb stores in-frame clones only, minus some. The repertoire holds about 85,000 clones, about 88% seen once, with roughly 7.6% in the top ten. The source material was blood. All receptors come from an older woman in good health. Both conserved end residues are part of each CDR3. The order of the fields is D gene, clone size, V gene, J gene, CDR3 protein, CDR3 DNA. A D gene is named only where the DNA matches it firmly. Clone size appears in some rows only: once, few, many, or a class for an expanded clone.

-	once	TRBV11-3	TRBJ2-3	CASSLGRERTDTQYF	TGTGCCAGCAGCTTAGGGCGGGAACGCACAGATACGCAGTATTTT
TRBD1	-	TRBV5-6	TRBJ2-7	CASSPQGWTGSSYEQYF	TGTGCCAGCAGCCCCCAGGGGTGGACAGGGAGCTCCTACGAGCAGTACTTC
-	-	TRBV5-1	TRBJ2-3	CASSYGQSDTQYF	TGCGCCAGCAGCTACGGACAGTCCGATACGCAGTATTTT
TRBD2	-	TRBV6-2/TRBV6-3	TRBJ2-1	CASSTPGLAGRDEQFF	TGTGCCAGCAGTACACCGGGACTAGCGGGGAGGGATGAGCAGTTCTTC
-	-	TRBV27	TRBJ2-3	CATSLMGTTSTDTQYF	TGTGCCACCTCCTTGATGGGGACAACTAGCACAGATACGCAGTATTTT
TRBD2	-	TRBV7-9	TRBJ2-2	CASSLAGLAAPGELFF	TGTGCCAGCAGCTTAGCCGGACTAGCGGCCCCCGGGGAGCTGTTTTTT
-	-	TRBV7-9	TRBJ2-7	CASSLGAGSYEQYF	TGTGCCAGCAGCTTAGGGGCAGGGTCCTACGAGCAGTACTTC
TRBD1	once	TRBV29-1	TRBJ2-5	CSVERGQDETQYF	TGCAGCGTTGAGAGGGGGCAGGATGAGACCCAGTACTTC
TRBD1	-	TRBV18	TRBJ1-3	CASSPQRGPGNTIYF	TGTGCCAGCTCACCGCAAAGGGGGCCAGGAAACACCATATATTTT
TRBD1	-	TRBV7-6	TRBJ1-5	CASSLGNRGVSNQPQHF	TGTGCCAGCAGCTTGGGGAACAGGGGTGTGAGCAATCAGCCCCAGCATTTT
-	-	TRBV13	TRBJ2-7	CASSLVGGAKYF	TGTGCCAGCAGCTTAGTCGGGGGAGCCAAGTACTTC
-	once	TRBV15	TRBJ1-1	CATSGNVGGRRAEAFF	TGTGCCACCAGCGGAAATGTTGGGGGGCGCCGGGCTGAAGCTTTCTTT
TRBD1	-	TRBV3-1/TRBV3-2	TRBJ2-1	CASRTTGGEQFF	TGTGCCAGCAGAACTACAGGGGGTGAGCAGTTCTTC
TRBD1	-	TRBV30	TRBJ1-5	CAWSAPGQGNQPQHF	TGTGCCTGGAGTGCCCCGGGACAGGGGAATCAGCCCCAGCATTTT
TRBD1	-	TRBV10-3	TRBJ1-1	CAISEKPTGRTEAFF	TGTGCCATCAGTGAGAAACCGACAGGGCGTACTGAAGCTTTCTTT
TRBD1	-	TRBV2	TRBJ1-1	CASSDIGGGTEAFF	TGTGCCAGCAGTGACATAGGGGGCGGGACTGAAGCTTTCTTT
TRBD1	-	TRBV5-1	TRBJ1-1	CASSLVQQGPEAFF	TGCGCCAGCAGCTTAGTTCAACAGGGGCCTGAAGCTTTCTTT
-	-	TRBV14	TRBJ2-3	CASSHRLVLPDTQYF	TGTGCCAGCAGCCACAGACTAGTGCTGCCAGATACGCAGTATTTT
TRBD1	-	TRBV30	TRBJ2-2	CAWNMGQVSGELFF	TGTGCCTGGAACATGGGACAGGTGTCCGGGGAGCTGTTTTTT
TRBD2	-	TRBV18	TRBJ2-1	CASSPRTRLAGNNEQFF	TGTGCCAGCTCCCCCCGGACGAGGCTAGCGGGCAACAATGAGCAGTTCTTC
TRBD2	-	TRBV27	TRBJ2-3	CASSLAAGEFTDTQYF	TGTGCCAGCAGTCTCGCAGCGGGAGAATTCACAGATACGCAGTATTTT
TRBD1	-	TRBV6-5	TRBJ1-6	CASEPPGQSNSPLHF	TGTGCCAGCGAGCCGCCGGGACAGAGCAATTCACCCCTCCACTTT
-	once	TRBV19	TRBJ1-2	CASSNNYGYTF	TGTGCCAGTAGTAATAACTATGGCTACACCTTC
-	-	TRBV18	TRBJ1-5	CASSPREGPNQPQHF	TGTGCCAGCTCACCACGGGAGGGCCCAAATCAGCCCCAGCATTTT
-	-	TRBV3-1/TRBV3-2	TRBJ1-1	CASSQGAGIGRTEAFF	TGTGCCAGCAGCCAAGGTGCGGGAATCGGAAGGACTGAAGCTTTCTTT